The entry below describes one TCR beta chain. These donors, healthy bone marrow donors, were studied. The source of the sample is a study of cytomegalovirus exposure and HLA in healthy donors. The study ran its PCR with 60 Vbeta and 13 Jbeta primers. Measured with immunoSEQ multiplex PCR; TCRdb has only the in-frame clones, and not every one. The sample has some 130,000 clones, 70% to 80% seen once; the top ten hold approximately 1.6%. Per the germline V gene, CDR1 is MDHEN and CDR2 is SYDVKM. The ends lost 10 bases at V and 5 bases at J; junction bases unmatched: 9. The CDR3 length is 14 residues. The sequence derives from a female donor in good health and CMV-seronegative. The sample consisted of PBMCs. The genes are TRBV28 and TRBJ2-1, with 9 bases fitting TRBD1. The CDR3 DNA reads as TGTGCCACCGCGGACAGGGGTATCGACAATGAGCAGTTCTTC. Its protein product is CATADRGIDNEQFF.